Following are 23 T cell receptor beta chains from one sample sequenced in a study of cytomegalovirus exposure and HLA in healthy donors. PCR used 60 Vbeta primers and 13 Jbeta primers. Method: immunoSEQ multiplex PCR; TCRdb's copy keeps in-frame clones and lacks some. The sample contains roughly 180,000 clones, approximately 81% of which appear only once. The sample consisted of PBMCs. All receptors come from a male donor in good health and CMV-seronegative.

This chain links TRBV27 with TRBJ1-4; perhaps TRBD1 as D (5 bases). CDR3 size: 13 residues. Germline CDR1 and CDR2: MNHEY and SMNVEV (reference sequence). V was trimmed by 4 bases and J by 3 bases, leaving 6 bases between them. The CDR3 region is CASSWDSNEKLFF. The DNA for the CDR3 is TGTGCCAGCAGTTGGGACTCTAATGAAAAACTGTTTTTT.

The chain combines TRBV6-6 with TRBJ1-5; D is ambiguous. The V end was cut by 7 bases, the J end by 2 bases, with 12 bases between. CDR3 size: 14 residues. Germline-derived CDR1 and CDR2 are MNHNY and SVGAGI (reference sequence). The CDR3, as DNA: TGTGCCAGCACCAACATCGCGGGCAATCAGCCCCAGCATTTT. This codes for CASTNIAGNQPQHF.

V gene TRBV28 combines with J gene TRBJ2-1, with D possibly being TRBD2 (5 bases). The CDR3 contains 16 residues. V dropped 4 bases and J dropped 9 bases, with 22 bases sitting between them. Germline CDR1 is MDHEN and CDR2 is SYDVKM. The CDR3, as DNA: TGTGCCAGCAGTTATGTTGGGCGGGTGGGCCAAGGTGAGCAGTTCTTC. Its protein product is CASSYVGRVGQGEQFF.

This clone is a singleton in its sample. The V gene is TRBV28, the J gene TRBJ1-2; no firm D call. CDR3 size: 13 residues. With 6 bases removed from V and 8 bases from J, the gap between germline ends came to 16 bases. Germline V gives CDR1 MDHEN, CDR2 SYDVKM. In DNA form, the CDR3 reads TGTGCCAGCAGGACACTTCCAGGTGTGGGCTACACCTTC. As protein: CASRTLPGVGYTF.

This clone occurred a few times. The chain is built from TRBV12-5 and TRBJ2-3; tentatively, D is TRBD1 (6 bases). Trimming left V 2 bases short and J 4 bases short, with 13 bases between. The CDR3 is 15 residues long. Germline CDR1 reads LGHNT; CDR2 reads FRNRAP. The chain's CDR3 is CASGLSQGYADTQYF. The CDR3 nucleotides are TGTGCTAGTGGTTTGTCACAGGGCTACGCAGATACGCAGTATTTT.

The J gene is TRBJ2-3, the V gene TRBV7-8; 12 positions match TRBD2. This CDR3 is built from 17 residues. V was clipped by 5 bases and J by 0 bases; unmatched bases: 6. The germline V gene has CDR1 SGHVS and CDR2 FQNEAQ. As DNA, the CDR3 is TGTGCCAGCAGCGTACTAGCGGGGGGCACTAGCACAGATACGCAGTATTTT. This translates into CASSVLAGGTSTDTQYF.

This chain uses TRBV9 with TRBJ2-5; D perhaps matches TRBD2 (6 bases). Trimming took off 2 bases at V and 2 bases at J, with 16 bases between the two ends. CDR1 is SGDLS, CDR2 YYNGEE, per germline. The CDR3 contains 16 residues. For the CDR3, the DNA is TGTGCCAGCAGCGTCGCTCCGCTGGCGGGACAAGAGACCCAGTACTTC. Translating it yields CASSVAPLAGQETQYF.

This clone was picked up a small number of times. Here the CDR3 reads CASKGLGGLAGAYNEQFF. CDR3 sequence (DNA): TGTGCCAGTAAGGGACTCGGGGGACTAGCGGGAGCATACAATGAGCAGTTCTTC. The gene calls are TRBV19 and TRBJ2-1, with TRBD2 matching over 14 bases. This CDR3 is 18 amino acids long. The germline V gene has CDR1 LNHDA and CDR2 SQIVND (reference sequence). V lost 7 bases, J lost 4 bases, and 12 bases stayed unmatched.

The chain uses TRBV4-2 and TRBJ1-4; 8 bases fit TRBD1. Trimming at V came to 4 bases and at J to 7 bases, leaving 5 bases not matched to a gene. Germline assignment: CDR1 LGHNA and CDR2 YNFKEQ. CDR3 length: 14 amino acids. The CDR3 DNA reads as TGTGCCAGCAGCCCAGGGGGCGAGGCTGAAAAACTGTTTTTT. The encoded protein is CASSPGGEAEKLFF.

This chain connects TRBV5-4 to TRBJ2-7; unclear D gene. The germline CDR1 and CDR2 sequences are SGHNT and YYREEE (reference sequence). The CDR3 extends over 14 amino acids. Trimming removed 0 bases from V and 5 bases from J, with 12 bases in between. The CDR3 loop reads CASSLDGSLDEQYF. CDR3 DNA: TGTGCCAGCAGCTTGGACGGATCTCTAGACGAGCAGTACTTC.

The gene calls are TRBV7-9 and TRBJ1-2; 7 bases agree with TRBD1. This CDR3 has 16 amino acids. Germline CDR1 reads SEHNR; CDR2 reads FQNEAQ (reference sequence). V lost 5 bases and J lost 2; bases outside the gene matches: 11. The CDR3 region is CASSAKGATMNYGYTF. CDR3 nucleotide sequence: TGTGCCAGCAGCGCTAAGGGGGCAACTATGAACTATGGCTACACCTTC.

The J gene is TRBJ2-7, the V gene TRBV11-1, with D perhaps matching TRBD1 (6 bases). The length of the CDR3 is 14 residues. Germline CDR1 SGHAT, CDR2 FQDESV (reference sequence). V lost 6 bases and J lost 8, with 20 bases in between. The CDR3 coding sequence is TGTGCCAGCAGTCCTCGGGACATTAGCTTCAAGCAGTACTTC. Its protein product is CASSPRDISFKQYF.

About this clone: The germline gene is not matched at one end of the junction; a read error may be the cause. The chain joins TRBV7-9 to TRBJ2-1; perhaps TRBD2 as D (5 bases). CDR1 and CDR2 from the germline V gene are SEHNR and FQNEAQ (reference sequence). The CDR3 sequence is 15 residues long. The CDR3 DNA is TGTTCCAGCAGCTTAGCGTCTCAACTACTAAAATCGCAGTTCTTC. Protein: CSSSLASQLLKSQFF.

V gene TRBV28 combines with J gene TRBJ2-5; perhaps TRBD2 as D (6 bases). Per the germline V gene, CDR1 is MDHEN and CDR2 is SYDVKM. CDR3 length: 14 amino acids. V gave up 0 bases and J gave up 1 base, with 6 bases separating them. CDR3 nucleotide sequence: TGTGCCAGCAGTTTATGGGAGGGCCAAGAGACCCAGTACTTC. Translating it yields CASSLWEGQETQYF. The variable domain in full, with the rest retrieved from reference TRBV28 and TRBJ2-5, is DVKVTQSSRYLVKRTGEKVFLECVQDMDHENMFWYRQDPGLGLRLIYFSYDVKMKEKGDIPEGYSVSREKKERFSLILESASTNQTSMYLCASSLWEGQETQYFGPGTRLLVL.

The chain carries TRBV28 and TRBJ2-3; a possible D gene is TRBD1 (6 bases). Trimming took 8 bases from V and 10 from J, leaving 25 bases between them. CDR3 size: 15 residues. Germline loops: CDR1 MDHEN, CDR2 SYDVKM. The CDR3 spells CASWTADRPQLAQYF. The CDR3 DNA sequence: TGTGCCAGCTGGACGGCGGACAGACCCCAATTGGCGCAGTATTTT.

This clone was seen more than once but under ten times. The gene calls are TRBV25-1 and TRBJ1-2, with D perhaps TRBD1 (6 bases). Germline V CDR1 and CDR2: MGHDK, SYGVNS. The CDR3 extends over 17 amino acids. Between the trimmed V and J ends, which lost 5 bases and 3 bases, there was a span of 22 bases. The CDR3 loop reads CASSRRGGGWLDYGYTF. CDR3 DNA sequence: TGTGCCAGCAGTCGCCGGGGGGGCGGATGGTTGGACTATGGCTACACCTTC.

About this clone: Distinct nucleotide sequences in the sample also encode this CDR3. The rearrangement links TRBV5-4 to TRBJ2-2; TRBD1 aligns across 7 bases. The germline CDR1 and CDR2 sequences are SGHNT and YYREEE (reference sequence). After removal of 4 bases from V and 4 bases from J, the junction contained 7 bases not matched to a gene. The CDR3 is 15 residues long. Here the CDR3 reads CASSKPGQSTGELFF. The CDR3 bases are TGTGCCAGCAGCAAACCGGGACAGTCCACCGGGGAGCTGTTTTTT.

The chain has TRBV2 and TRBJ2-7; TRBD1 aligns across 7 bases. V trimming: 6 bases; J trimming: 3 bases; junction bases outside the gene matches: 5. This CDR3 spans 13 amino acids. Germline V lookup: CDR1 SNHLY, CDR2 FYNNEI. CDR3 residues: CASSADRSYEQYF. CDR3 nucleotide sequence: TGTGCCAGCAGCGCGGACAGGAGCTACGAGCAGTACTTC.

Only one count was recorded for this clone. This chain connects TRBV28 to TRBJ2-7; 7 bases are shared with TRBD2. V lost 8 bases, J lost 2 bases, and 12 bases stayed unmatched. Germline CDR1 reads MDHEN; CDR2 reads SYDVKM. The CDR3 is 15 amino acids. The CDR3 bases are TGTGCCAGCTACGGGGGAGGGCCTCGGGCCTACGAGCAGTACTTC. Translation: CASYGGGPRAYEQYF.

The table lists this clone with a count of one. The chain recombines TRBV7-9 with TRBJ2-7; 8 nucleotides align to TRBD1. With V trimmed by 3 bases and J by 7 bases, 2 bases remained unmatched. The CDR3 extends over 12 amino acids. The germline CDR1 and CDR2 sequences are SEHNR and FQNEAQ (reference sequence). Here the CDR3 reads CASSFGQGEQYF. Written as DNA, the CDR3 is TGTGCCAGCAGCTTCGGACAGGGTGAGCAGTACTTC.

The CDR3 sequence: CASSPWGQNTGELFF. The DNA of the CDR3 is TGTGCCAGCTCACCCTGGGGACAGAACACCGGGGAGCTGTTTTTT. The chain joins TRBV18 to TRBJ2-2; possibly TRBD1 for D (6 bases). In germline, CDR1 is KGHSH, CDR2 LQKENI. V was shortened by 3 bases and J by 1 base, with 9 bases between the two germline ends. The CDR3 is made up of 15 amino acids.

The chain combines TRBV11-2 with TRBJ2-5; TRBD1 matches at 8 bases. Trimming at V came to 0 bases and at J to 5 bases, leaving 20 bases not matched to a gene. This CDR3 contains 20 residues. CDR1 is SGHAT and CDR2 is FQNNGV in the germline V gene. In DNA, the CDR3 is TGTGCCAGCAGCTTAGATATAAGTGGACAGGGATATGATAATGTGGAGACCCAGTACTTC. Protein: CASSLDISGQGYDNVETQYF.

This clone has a single count. The chain uses TRBV5-1 and TRBJ1-1; 8 bases line up with TRBD1. This CDR3 has 17 amino acids. The germline CDR1 and CDR2 sequences are SGHRS and YFSETQ. J gave up 3 bases and V 0 bases, and 10 bases lay outside the gene matches. CDR3 sequence (DNA): TGCGCCAGCAGCTTGGGGAAGAGGGACAGGCTATACACTGAAGCTTTCTTT. Its protein product is CASSLGKRDRLYTEAFF.